The 7 T cell receptor beta chains given below trace back to one sample, sequenced in a study of cytomegalovirus exposure and HLA in healthy donors. Use of 60 Vbeta and 13 Jbeta primers characterized the PCR. The assay was immunoSEQ multiplex PCR, and TCRdb's table has in-frame clones only and misses some. The sample contains some 100,000 clones, under 80% of which appear only once. The sequencing sample was made of PBMCs. The origin of the receptors is a woman in her fifties or sixties in good health and CMV-seropositive.

The chain combines TRBV5-4 with TRBJ2-5, with 10 bases aligning to TRBD1. Germline lookup yields CDR1 SGHNT and CDR2 YYREEE (reference sequence). V dropped 4 bases and J dropped 4; count of bases not matched to a gene: 4. There are 14 residues in the CDR3. CDR3 nucleotide sequence: TGTGCCAGCAGCCTCGACAGGGGGCGAGAGACCCAGTACTTC. It translates to CASSLDRGRETQYF.

In this sample, this clone turned up a few times. V is TRBV5-6 and J is TRBJ2-2; 8 positions agree with TRBD1. Germline CDR1 reads SGHDT; CDR2 reads YYEEEE. The length of the CDR3 is 16 residues. Unmatched junction bases numbered 8, after V lost 4 bases and J lost 3 bases. CDR3 DNA: TGTGCCAGCAGCACCCCCGCAGGGGGCGACACCGGGGAGCTGTTTTTT. Translated: CASSTPAGGDTGELFF.

This clone was seen a handful of times. The V call is TRBV9, the J call TRBJ2-5; D perhaps matches TRBD2 (6 bases). This CDR3 has 14 residues. Trimming pared 1 base from V and 3 bases from J, leaving 10 bases between. Germline V lookup: CDR1 SGDLS, CDR2 YYNGEE. Written as DNA, the CDR3 is TGTGCCAGCAGCGTAATGGGAGGTAAAGAGACCCAGTACTTC. Translation gives CASSVMGGKETQYF.

The chain recombines TRBV7-2 with TRBJ2-5, with 11 nucleotides matching TRBD2. The germline gives CDR1 SGHTA, CDR2 FQGNSA. After removal of 5 bases from V and 5 bases from J, the junction contained 4 bases not matched to a gene. The CDR3 runs 14 residues. CDR3 DNA: TGTGCCAGCAGCATACTAGCGGGAGTGGAGACCCAGTACTTC. Translation gives CASSILAGVETQYF. Together with reference TRBV7-2 and TRBJ2-5, the CDR3 gives the full variable domain: GAGVSQSPSNKVTEKGKDVELRCDPISGHTALYWYRQSLGQGLEFLIYFQGNSAPDKSGLPSDRFSAERTGGSVSTLTIQRTQQEDSAVYLCASSILAGVETQYFGPGTRLLVL.

This chain links TRBV14 with TRBJ2-7; 9 bases agree with TRBD2. The CDR3 is made up of 15 amino acids. Germline V gives CDR1 SGHDN, CDR2 FVKESK. V lost 3 bases to trimming and J lost 0 bases; unmatched junction nucleotides: 3. CDR3 in amino acids: CASSHKGLASYEQYF. CDR3 DNA: TGTGCCAGCAGCCATAAGGGACTAGCCTCCTACGAGCAGTACTTC. Supplemented by reference TRBV14 and TRBJ2-7, the full variable domain reads EAGVTQFPSHSVIEKGQTVTLRCDPISGHDNLYWYRRVMGKEIKFLLHFVKESKQDESGMPNNRFLAERTGGTYSTLKVQPAELEDSGVYFCASSHKGLASYEQYFGPGTRLTVT.

This clone showed up just a few times. The chain carries TRBV7-2 and TRBJ1-1; D is ambiguous. V lost 2 bases, J lost 2 bases, and 12 bases lay in between. The CDR3 extends over 15 amino acids. Germline lookup yields CDR1 SGHTA and CDR2 FQGNSA. The CDR3 DNA follows: TGTGCCAGCAGCTTAATGGGGAGGGCAAACACTGAAGCTTTCTTT. Translation gives CASSLMGRANTEAFF.

This sequence joins TRBV28 and TRBJ2-7, with 7 bases that match TRBD1. Per the germline V gene, CDR1 is MDHEN and CDR2 is SYDVKM. The CDR3 has 13 residues. Trimming took 11 bases from V and 3 from J; bases not matched to a gene: 10. The CDR3 reads CAGSTGVGYEQYF. The CDR3 nucleotides are TGTGCCGGTTCAACAGGGGTTGGCTACGAGCAGTACTTC.